A single T cell receptor (beta chain) is shown here with its context. The PCR ran on 60 Vbeta and 13 Jbeta primers. Some clones are missing from TCRdb's copy, which holds only in-frame ones; the method was immunoSEQ multiplex PCR. Found here are about 110,000 clones, around 76% of them singletons; the top ten hold roughly 2.1%. This sample is part of a study of cytomegalovirus exposure and HLA in healthy donors. The CDR3 contains 17 residues. Germline V gene data show CDR1 as SGHAT and CDR2 as FQNNGV. V shed 4 bases and J 3 bases; nucleotides not matched to a gene: 4. The sequence derives from a man aged 18 to 30 in good health and CMV-seronegative. Sequencing input: PBMCs. The V gene is TRBV11-2, the J gene TRBJ2-1, with 15 bases fitting TRBD2. The CDR3 DNA reads as TGTGCCAGCAGCTCGGGACTAGCGGGGGGTTACTACAATGAGCAGTTCTTC. Protein: CASSSGLAGGYYNEQFF.